The following is a TCR beta chain sequence with its context. This sample is part of a study of cytomegalovirus exposure and HLA in healthy donors. This PCR relied on a set of 60 Vbeta primers and 13 Jbeta primers. Produced via immunoSEQ multiplex PCR; TCRdb's table is partial and in-frame only. This sample has about 190,000 clones, with roughly nine tenths found just once. Between the trimmed V and J ends, which lost 0 bases and 8 bases, there was a span of 10 bases. The CDR3 extends over 13 amino acids. Germline-derived CDR1 and CDR2 are MNHNS and SASEGT. The V gene is TRBV6-1, the J gene TRBJ1-2; no clear D. The TCR comes from a boy between 2 and 10 years old in good health and CMV-seronegative. Sequenced input: PBMCs. This CDR3 is CASSEAAGNGYTF. Here the CDR3 DNA reads TGTGCCAGCAGTGAAGCGGCCGGGAACGGCTACACCTTC.